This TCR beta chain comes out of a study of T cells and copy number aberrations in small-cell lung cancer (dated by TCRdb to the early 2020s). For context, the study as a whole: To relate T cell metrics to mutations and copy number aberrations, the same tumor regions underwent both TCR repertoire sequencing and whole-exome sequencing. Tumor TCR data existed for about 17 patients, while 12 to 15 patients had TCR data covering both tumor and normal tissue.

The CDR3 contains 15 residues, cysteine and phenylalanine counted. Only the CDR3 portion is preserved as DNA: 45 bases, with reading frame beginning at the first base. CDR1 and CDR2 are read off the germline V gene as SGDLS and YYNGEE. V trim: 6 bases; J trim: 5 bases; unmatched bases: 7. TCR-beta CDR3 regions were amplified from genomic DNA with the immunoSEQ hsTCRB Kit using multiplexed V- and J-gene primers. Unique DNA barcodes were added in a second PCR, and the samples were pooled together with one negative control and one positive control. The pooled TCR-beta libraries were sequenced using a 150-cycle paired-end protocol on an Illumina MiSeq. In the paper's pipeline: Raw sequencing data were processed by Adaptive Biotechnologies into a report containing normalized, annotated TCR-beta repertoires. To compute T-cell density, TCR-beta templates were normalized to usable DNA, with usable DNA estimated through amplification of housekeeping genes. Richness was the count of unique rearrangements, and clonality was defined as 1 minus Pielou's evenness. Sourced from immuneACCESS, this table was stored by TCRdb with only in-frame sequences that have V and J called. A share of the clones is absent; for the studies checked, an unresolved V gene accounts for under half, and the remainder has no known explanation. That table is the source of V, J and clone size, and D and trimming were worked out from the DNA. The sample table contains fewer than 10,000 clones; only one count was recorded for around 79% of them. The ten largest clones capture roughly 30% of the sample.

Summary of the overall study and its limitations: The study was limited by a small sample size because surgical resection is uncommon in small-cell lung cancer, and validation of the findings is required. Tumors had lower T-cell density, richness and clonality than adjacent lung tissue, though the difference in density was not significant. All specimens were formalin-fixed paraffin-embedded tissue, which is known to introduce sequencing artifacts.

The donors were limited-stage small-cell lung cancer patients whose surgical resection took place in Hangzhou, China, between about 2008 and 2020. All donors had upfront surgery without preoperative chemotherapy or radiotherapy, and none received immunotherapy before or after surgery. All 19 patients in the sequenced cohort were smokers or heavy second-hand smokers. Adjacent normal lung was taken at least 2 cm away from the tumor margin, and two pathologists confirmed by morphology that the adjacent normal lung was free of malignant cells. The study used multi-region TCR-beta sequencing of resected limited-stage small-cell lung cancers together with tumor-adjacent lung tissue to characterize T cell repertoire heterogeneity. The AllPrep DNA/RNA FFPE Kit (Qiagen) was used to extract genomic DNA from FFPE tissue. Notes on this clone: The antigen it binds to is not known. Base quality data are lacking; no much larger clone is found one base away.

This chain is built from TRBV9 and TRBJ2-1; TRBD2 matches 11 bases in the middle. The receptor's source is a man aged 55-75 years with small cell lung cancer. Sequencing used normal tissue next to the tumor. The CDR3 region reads CASNRVAGGNNEQFF. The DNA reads TGTGCCAGCAACCGAGTAGCGGGAGGGAACAATGAGCAGTTCTTC.